This TCR beta chain was captured in a study of CXCR3-negative and CXCR3-positive naive CD8 T cells. The V gene's germline CDR1 is LNHDA and CDR2 SQIVND (reference sequence). The CDR3 is 14 residues long. Subsets of CD8+ T cells were each sorted in triplicate at around 320,000 cells apiece. CD45RO-CCR7+CD27+CD95- characterized naive CD8+ T cells. Study observations and caveats: Surface CD5 was comparable between naive subsets; TCR strength was inferred from TRB CDR3 properties. Both naive subsets had comparably high diversity; memory CD8+ cells much lower.

UMI-labeled 5' RACE yielded the TRB cDNA libraries. Following a re-call of the 5' RACE reads, TCRdb has one entry per CDR3 protein and lacks DNA. The specimen's table records about 120,000 distinct CDR3 sequences. To note about this clonotype: Its target is not known.

This chain connects TRBV19 to TRBJ2-3; TCRdb selects TRBD2, and the lack of DNA leaves this call unchecked. This TCR derives from a human donor in good health. Some clones in this sample may be carry-over from other donors' samples. Sequencing was performed on naive CXCR3- CD8+ T cells from blood. As to subset: CD45RO-CCR7+CD27+CD95- naive CD8+ T cells lacking CXCR3 (TNR3-). CDR3 residues: CASSQAGGPGFRYF.